This TCR beta chain was retrieved from a study of OX40 agonist ivuxolimab in advanced cancers. V dropped 4 bases and J dropped 8; count of bases not matched to a gene: 9. The CDR3 runs 14 residues. The germline gives CDR1 LNHDA, CDR2 SQIVND (reference sequence). TCRdb's table, derived via immunoSEQ multiplex PCR, lists solely in-frame clones and lacks some. The sample records tens of thousands of clones, more than 75% being singletons. Here the sequenced sample was CD4+ or CD8+ T cells sorted from blood, taken in a trial of the OX40 agonist ivuxolimab. V usage is TRBV19 and J usage is TRBJ1-2, with 8 bases lining up with TRBD1. This sequence was found in an adult with an advanced solid tumor such as melanoma, head and neck, liver or kidney cancer. The CDR3: CASSRKETGGGYTF. For the CDR3, the DNA is TGTGCCAGTAGTAGAAAGGAAACAGGGGGAGGCTACACCTTC.